These 18 T cell receptor beta chains were all obtained from the same sample, sequenced in a study of cytomegalovirus exposure and HLA in healthy donors. The PCR contained 60 Vbeta and 13 Jbeta primers. Assay used: immunoSEQ multiplex PCR; TCRdb lists only in-frame clones, some missing. Here the sample spans under 200,000 clones, 77% being singletons. The specimen sequenced was PBMCs. All receptors derive from a man aged 45-65 years in good health and CMV-seropositive.

The chain uses TRBV10-2 and TRBJ1-2; 8 positions match TRBD1. There are 15 residues in the CDR3. With 4 bases clipped from V and 6 bases from J, the junction kept 10 bases outside the gene matches. The germline V gene encodes CDR1 WSHSY and CDR2 SAAADI. The CDR3 is CASSGTGRGLDGYTF. The CDR3 coding sequence is TGCGCCAGCAGTGGGACAGGGAGGGGATTGGATGGCTACACCTTC.

CDR3 region: CASSLAEPGQGQETQYF. CDR3 sequence (DNA): TGTGCCAGCAGCTTAGCGGAACCGGGACAGGGACAAGAGACCCAGTACTTC. The chain uses TRBV11-3 and TRBJ2-5; 9 bases match TRBD1. Losses at the gene ends were 1 base for V and 2 bases for J; bases not matched to a gene: 8. This CDR3 is 17 amino acids long. Germline-derived CDR1 and CDR2 are SGHNT and YENEEA.

This clone was seen only once. J is TRBJ2-1 and V is TRBV7-9, with 7 bases aligning to TRBD2. This CDR3 is built from 17 residues. Trimming at V came to 4 bases and at J to 2 bases, leaving 11 bases not matched to a gene. Germline CDR1 reads SEHNR; CDR2 reads FQNEAQ (reference sequence). The CDR3 nucleotides read TGTGCCAGCAGCTCCGAGGCTACTAGCGAGACCTACAATGAGCAGTTCTTC. Translating it yields CASSSEATSETYNEQFF.

This clone turned up a few times. The chain recombines TRBV7-8 with TRBJ1-2, with D unclear. The V gene lost 1 base and the J gene lost 0 bases, with 6 bases spanning the gap. This CDR3 has 14 amino acids. Germline CDR1 is SGHVS and CDR2 is FQNEAQ. The DNA of the CDR3 is TGTGCCAGCAGCTTAGATCAGGCTAACTATGGCTACACCTTC. Translation gives CASSLDQANYGYTF.

Turning to this clone: A junction boundary mismatches the germline segment, possibly from a read error. Written as DNA, the CDR3 is TGTGCCAGCAGCTTGTGGGGACAGCTTAATGGGCAGTTCTTC. This encodes CASSLWGQLNGQFF. This chain links TRBV5-6 with TRBJ2-1; TRBD1 matches at 7 bases. Germline V CDR1 and CDR2: SGHDT, YYEEEE. This CDR3 is 14 amino acids long.

The chain recombines TRBV19 with TRBJ1-1; D ambiguous. The CDR3 loop spans 13 amino acids. V was pared by 4 bases and J by 1 base, with 7 bases between. Germline V gives CDR1 LNHDA, CDR2 SQIVND (reference sequence). CDR3 DNA sequence: TGTGCCAGTAGTAAGCCGGGGAACACTGAAGCTTTCTTT. Amino acid sequence: CASSKPGNTEAFF. The whole variable domain, filled in from reference TRBV19 and TRBJ1-1, reads DGGITQSPKYLFRKEGQNVTLSCEQNLNHDAMYWYRQDPGQGLRLIYYSQIVNDFQKGDIAEGYSVSREKKESFPLTVTSAQKNPTAFYLCASSKPGNTEAFFGQGTRLTVV.

In its sample, this clone was seen once. The chain carries TRBV5-4 and TRBJ2-2, with D tentatively TRBD1 (6 bases). CDR3 length: 14 residues. The V gene lost 4 bases and the J gene lost 3 bases, with 10 bases spanning the gap. Germline CDR1 SGHNT, CDR2 YYREEE (reference sequence). The CDR3 region is CASSGGQHTGELFF. For the CDR3, the DNA is TGTGCCAGCAGCGGCGGACAGCACACCGGGGAGCTGTTTTTT.

The chain recombines TRBV7-2 with TRBJ2-7; 9 bases agree with TRBD2. The CDR3 is 16 amino acids. Germline CDR1 is SGHTA and CDR2 is FQGNSA. The V and J ends lost 6 bases and 2 bases, in that order; junction bases with no gene match: 11. The CDR3 DNA is TGTGCCAGCAGACCTCCCGGAGCGGGGGGTACCTACGAGCAGTACTTC. It yields the protein CASRPPGAGGTYEQYF. Supplemented by reference TRBV7-2 and TRBJ2-7, the full variable domain reads GAGVSQSPSNKVTEKGKDVELRCDPISGHTALYWYRQSLGQGLEFLIYFQGNSAPDKSGLPSDRFSAERTGGSVSTLTIQRTQQEDSAVYLCASRPPGAGGTYEQYFGPGTRLTVT.

This clone was counted only a few times. This chain joins TRBV5-4 and TRBJ2-4; D may be TRBD1 (6 bases). The germline CDR1 and CDR2 sequences are SGHNT and YYREEE (reference sequence). This CDR3 contains 13 residues. The V gene lost 0 bases and the J gene lost 7 bases, with 8 bases spanning the gap. The CDR3 is CASSLDRVNIQYF. The CDR3 region has the DNA TGTGCCAGCAGCTTGGACAGGGTTAACATTCAGTACTTC. Variable domain in full (rest from reference TRBV5-4 and TRBJ2-4): ETGVTQSPTHLIKTRGQQVTLRCSSQSGHNTVSWYQQALGQGPQFIFQYYREEENGRGNFPPRFSGLQFPNYSSELNVNALELDDSALYLCASSLDRVNIQYFGAGTRLSVL.

The gene calls are TRBV14 and TRBJ2-3, with 10 nucleotides matching TRBD2. Unmatched junction bases numbered 10, after V lost 3 bases and J lost 4 bases. The V gene's germline CDR1 is SGHDN and CDR2 FVKESK. The CDR3 extends over 17 amino acids. As DNA, the CDR3 is TGTGCCAGCAGCCACCATCTAGCGGGGGCCGTCCCAGATACGCAGTATTTT. It translates to CASSHHLAGAVPDTQYF. The complete variable domain, with remaining parts taken from reference TRBV14 and TRBJ2-3, reads EAGVTQFPSHSVIEKGQTVTLRCDPISGHDNLYWYRRVMGKEIKFLLHFVKESKQDESGMPNNRFLAERTGGTYSTLKVQPAELEDSGVYFCASSHHLAGAVPDTQYFGPGTRLTVL.

This clone was found a few times. Here the CDR3 reads CASSGTPRDWREKLFF. In DNA form, the CDR3 reads TGTGCCAGCAGCGGGACCCCTCGGGACTGGAGGGAAAAACTGTTTTTT. J is TRBJ1-4 and V is TRBV7-9; possibly TRBD1 for D (5 bases). The CDR3 has 16 residues. CDR1 and CDR2 (germline): SEHNR, FQNEAQ (reference sequence). V shed 5 bases and J shed 8 bases, with 21 bases lying between them.

The J gene is TRBJ2-7, the V gene TRBV5-4; maybe TRBD1 (6 bases). This CDR3 spans 14 amino acids. CDR1 is SGHNT and CDR2 is YYREEE in the germline V gene (reference sequence). With 3 bases removed from V and 2 bases from J, the gap between germline ends came to 12 bases. CDR3 residues: CASSSRQAPYEQYF. As DNA, the CDR3 is TGTGCCAGCAGCTCCAGACAGGCCCCCTACGAGCAGTACTTC.

CDR3 region: CASSHQIQHEQYF. CDR3 in DNA: TGCGCCAGCAGCCATCAAATACAGCACGAGCAGTACTTC. This chain links TRBV4-3 with TRBJ2-7; D not resolved. Germline CDR1 and CDR2: LGHNA and YSLEER. The length of the CDR3 is 13 residues. Trimming took off 3 bases at V and 5 bases at J, with 11 bases between the two ends.

The chain recombines TRBV7-9 with TRBJ2-7, with TRBD1 matching 9 bases. This CDR3 comprises 15 residues. Germline CDR1 reads SEHNR; CDR2 reads FQNEAQ (reference sequence). V shed 5 bases, J shed 0 bases, and the junction held 5 bases outside the gene matches. The CDR3 here is CASSDTGGPSYEQYF. The CDR3 DNA reads TGTGCCAGCAGCGATACAGGGGGCCCCTCCTACGAGCAGTACTTC.

This sequence joins TRBV6-6 and TRBJ1-2; 8 nucleotides match TRBD1. Germline V gene data show CDR1 as MNHNY and CDR2 as SVGAGI (reference sequence). V dropped 4 bases and J dropped 2; count of bases not matched to a gene: 6. The CDR3 sequence is 15 residues long. CDR3: CASSFPRDRNYGYTF. CDR3 in DNA: TGTGCCAGCAGTTTTCCCCGGGACAGGAACTATGGCTACACCTTC.

The chain uses TRBV4-3 and TRBJ1-4; D perhaps matches TRBD1 (5 bases). CDR3 length: 15 residues. The germline V gene encodes CDR1 LGHNA and CDR2 YSLEER. Trimming took 0 bases from V and 8 from J, leaving 13 bases between them. This chain's CDR3 is CASSQDGSRGEKLFF. DNA of the CDR3: TGCGCCAGCAGCCAAGATGGCTCCCGGGGGGAAAAACTGTTTTTT.

The chain carries TRBV28 and TRBJ1-1, with 8 bases identical to TRBD1. V lost 5 bases and J lost 5; bases outside the gene matches: 10. The CDR3 is 15 residues long. The germline CDR1 and CDR2 sequences are MDHEN and SYDVKM. The CDR3 region is CASSPMTGAGTEAFF. The CDR3 DNA reads as TGTGCCAGCAGTCCTATGACAGGGGCTGGGACTGAAGCTTTCTTT.

This chain uses TRBV4-3 with TRBJ1-1; D is uncertain. This CDR3 is 14 amino acids long. V lost 0 bases, J lost 1 base, and 6 bases lay in between. Germline-derived CDR1 and CDR2 are LGHNA and YSLEER. CDR3 amino acids: CASSQEGRNTEAFF. The CDR3 DNA reads as TGCGCCAGCAGCCAAGAGGGGAGGAACACTGAAGCTTTCTTT.